Listed here are 2 T cell receptor beta chains from one sample, sequenced in a study of blood T cell repertoires in COVID-19. Method: immunoSEQ multiplex PCR; TCRdb's copy keeps in-frame clones and lacks some. Of about 190,000 clones detected, more than 75% appear once; the ten largest clones hold 2.5% to 3.5%. The specimen sequenced was peripheral blood. The receptors originated from a man in his forties with active or convalescent COVID-19.

The gene calls are TRBV4-1 and TRBJ1-2, with TRBD1 as a possible D gene (6 bases). Germline V CDR1 and CDR2: MGHRA, YSYEKL. The CDR3 contains 13 residues. Trimming took off 3 bases at V and 7 bases at J, with 12 bases between the two ends. The CDR3 here is CASSQPAGAGYTF. DNA for the CDR3: TGCGCCAGCAGCCAGCCGGCGGGGGCTGGCTACACCTTC.

The gene calls are TRBV29-1 and TRBJ2-3, with 9 bases aligning to TRBD1. The CDR3 is made up of 16 amino acids. With V trimmed by 3 bases and J by 3 bases, 10 bases remained unmatched. Germline lookup yields CDR1 SQVTM and CDR2 ANQGSEA. CDR3 DNA: TGCAGCGTTGATGGGGACAGGGCTTCTGGAACAGATACGCAGTATTTT. Translating it yields CSVDGDRASGTDTQYF.